This TCR beta chain came from a study of T cell responses to AZD1222 COVID-19 vaccine. CDR3 size: 18 residues. Sequencing used immunoSEQ multiplex PCR; TCRdb keeps in-frame clones, though not all of them. In the table there are about 110,000 clones, roughly nine tenths of which are singletons. General study findings and limits: Donors, mostly white British, included more females; clonal diversity was possibly underestimated. Spike was spanned by vaccine-associated CD4 TCRs, with dominance at 160-218 and 743-854.

About this clone itself: Its antigen is unidentified.

The clonotype originates from an adult in good health. The material was peripheral blood, obtained on day 0 of AZD1222 vaccination. The chain carries TRBV21-1 and TRBJ2-3; the D call TRBD1 from the table was never checked on the DNA. TRBV21-1 is assigned pseudogene status. The CDR3 spells CASSKNPGAGGVADTQYF. The CDR3 DNA reads TGTGCCAGCAGCAAAAACCCGGGGGCAGGGGGAGTAGCAGATACGCAGTATTTT.